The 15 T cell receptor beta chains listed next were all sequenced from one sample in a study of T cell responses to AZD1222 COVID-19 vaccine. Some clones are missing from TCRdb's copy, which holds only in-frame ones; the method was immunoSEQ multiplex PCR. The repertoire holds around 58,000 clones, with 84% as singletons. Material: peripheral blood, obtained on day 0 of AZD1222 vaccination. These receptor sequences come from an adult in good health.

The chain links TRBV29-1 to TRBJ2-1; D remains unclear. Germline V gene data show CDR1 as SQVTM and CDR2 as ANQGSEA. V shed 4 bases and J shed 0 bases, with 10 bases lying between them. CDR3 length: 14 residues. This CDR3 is CSVGAWSSYNEQFF. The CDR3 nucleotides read TGCAGCGTTGGGGCGTGGAGCTCCTACAATGAGCAGTTCTTC.

This CDR3 is CASSLFGGNKNTEAFF. The DNA for the CDR3 is TGTGCCAGCAGCCTTTTCGGGGGGAACAAAAACACTGAAGCTTTCTTT. The genes are TRBV3-1 (or the pseudogene TRBV3-2) and TRBJ1-1; a weak D match, TRBD1 (5 bases). The V end lost 4 bases, the J end lost 2 bases, and 17 bases lay between the germline ends. From germline, CDR1 is LGHDT and CDR2 YNNKEL (reference sequence). CDR3 size: 16 residues.

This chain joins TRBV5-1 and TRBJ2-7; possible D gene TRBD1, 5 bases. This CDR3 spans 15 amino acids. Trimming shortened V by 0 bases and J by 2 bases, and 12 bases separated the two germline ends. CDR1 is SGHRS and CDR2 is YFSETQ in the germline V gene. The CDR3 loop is CASSLEGVYAYEQYF. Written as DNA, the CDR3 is TGCGCCAGCAGCTTGGAAGGGGTGTACGCCTACGAGCAGTACTTC.

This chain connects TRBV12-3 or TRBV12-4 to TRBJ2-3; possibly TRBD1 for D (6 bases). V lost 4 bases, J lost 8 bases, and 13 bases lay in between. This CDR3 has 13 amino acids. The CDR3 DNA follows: TGTGCCAGCAGTTCCAGGGGCCAGGGTACGCAGTATTTT. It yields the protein CASSSRGQGTQYF.

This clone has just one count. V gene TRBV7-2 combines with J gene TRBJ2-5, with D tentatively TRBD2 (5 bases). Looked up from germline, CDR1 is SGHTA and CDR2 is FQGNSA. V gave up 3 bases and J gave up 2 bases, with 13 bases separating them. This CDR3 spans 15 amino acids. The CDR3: CASSFSGVMQETQYF. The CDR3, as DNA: TGTGCCAGCAGCTTTTCCGGGGTCATGCAAGAGACCCAGTACTTC.

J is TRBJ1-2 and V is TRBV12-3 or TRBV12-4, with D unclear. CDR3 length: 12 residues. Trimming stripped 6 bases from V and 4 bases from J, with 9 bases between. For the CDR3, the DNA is TGTGCCAGCAGGGCCGCACTCTATGGCTACACCTTC. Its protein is CASRAALYGYTF.

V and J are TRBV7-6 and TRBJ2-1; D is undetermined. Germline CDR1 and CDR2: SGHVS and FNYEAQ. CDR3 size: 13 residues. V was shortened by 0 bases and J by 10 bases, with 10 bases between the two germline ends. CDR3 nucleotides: TGTGCCAGCAGCTTAGCCTCAGCATCGGAGCAGTTCTTC. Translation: CASSLASASEQFF.

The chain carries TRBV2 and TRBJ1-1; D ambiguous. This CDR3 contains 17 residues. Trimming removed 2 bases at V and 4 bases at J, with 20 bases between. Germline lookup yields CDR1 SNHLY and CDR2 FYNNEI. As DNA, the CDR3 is TGTGCCAGCAGTGAAATGGGAGTGGGTAGAGCGGGCACTGAAGCTTTCTTT. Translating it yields CASSEMGVGRAGTEAFF.

CDR3 coding DNA: TGTGCCAGCCGGACAGGGGTAGAGACCCAGTACTTC. Protein: CASRTGVETQYF. The rearrangement joins TRBV18 to TRBJ2-5, with TRBD1 identical over 9 bases. CDR3 length equals 12 residues. Trimming at V came to 8 bases and at J to 4 bases, leaving 2 bases not matched to a gene. The germline V gene encodes CDR1 KGHSH and CDR2 LQKENI.

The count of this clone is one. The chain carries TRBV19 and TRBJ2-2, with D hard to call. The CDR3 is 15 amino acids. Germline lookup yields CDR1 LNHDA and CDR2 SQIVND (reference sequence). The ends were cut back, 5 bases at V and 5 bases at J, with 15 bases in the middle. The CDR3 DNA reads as TGTGCCAGTAGTGTCTTGGGCTCCCAGACCGGGGAGCTGTTTTTT. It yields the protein CASSVLGSQTGELFF.

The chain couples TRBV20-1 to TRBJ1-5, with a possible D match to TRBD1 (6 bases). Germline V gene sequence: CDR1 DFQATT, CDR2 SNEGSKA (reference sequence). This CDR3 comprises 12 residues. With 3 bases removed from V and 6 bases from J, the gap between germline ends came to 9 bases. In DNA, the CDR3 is TGCAGTGCTAGTCCAGGGGTTCAGCCCCAGCATTTT. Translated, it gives CSASPGVQPQHF.

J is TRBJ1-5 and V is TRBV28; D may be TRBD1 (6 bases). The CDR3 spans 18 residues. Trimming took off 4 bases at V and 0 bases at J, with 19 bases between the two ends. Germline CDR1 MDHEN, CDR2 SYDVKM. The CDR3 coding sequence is TGTGCCAGCAGTTCAACCTCAAAGGGGGTGGATAGCAATCAGCCCCAGCATTTT. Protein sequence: CASSSTSKGVDSNQPQHF.

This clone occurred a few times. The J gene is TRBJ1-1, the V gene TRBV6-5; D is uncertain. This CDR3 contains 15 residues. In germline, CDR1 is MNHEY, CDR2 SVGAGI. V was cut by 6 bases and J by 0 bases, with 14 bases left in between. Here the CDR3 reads CASSPLKDLNTEAFF. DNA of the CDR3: TGTGCCAGCAGCCCCTTGAAGGATTTGAACACTGAAGCTTTCTTT.

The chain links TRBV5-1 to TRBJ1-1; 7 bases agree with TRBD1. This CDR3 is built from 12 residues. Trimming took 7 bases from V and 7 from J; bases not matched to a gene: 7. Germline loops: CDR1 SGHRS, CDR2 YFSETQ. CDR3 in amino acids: CASRGQTYEAFF. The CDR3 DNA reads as TGCGCCAGCCGGGGACAGACTTATGAAGCTTTCTTT.

Here the CDR3 reads CASSQADRADEQFF. The CDR3 nucleotides read TGTGCCAGCAGCCAAGCGGACAGGGCGGATGAGCAGTTCTTC. The rearrangement uses TRBV4-2 and TRBJ2-1; 8 bases map to TRBD1. Germline lookup yields CDR1 LGHNA and CDR2 YNFKEQ. The length of the CDR3 is 14 residues. J gave up 8 bases and V 1 base, and 4 bases lay outside the gene matches.